These 14 T cell receptor beta chains came from one sample sequenced in a study of cytotoxic CD8 clonotypes in ibrutinib-treated CLL. Repertoires were generated with immunoSEQ multiplex PCR, while TCRdb's copy carries only in-frame clones and drops some. The table shows roughly 28,000 clones, with 62% occurring only once. The sequenced sample was PBMCs, obtained before ibrutinib treatment. The receptors were sampled from a human donor with chronic lymphocytic leukemia.

The rearrangement links TRBV9 to TRBJ2-5; 8 bases are shared with TRBD1. Trimming removed 2 bases from V and 4 bases from J; junction bases left unmatched: 10. Germline CDR1 is SGDLS and CDR2 is YYNGEE. The CDR3 contains 16 residues. The CDR3 DNA reads as TGTGCCAGCAGCGTTTTTCAGGGGGCGGGCGGAGAGACCCAGTACTTC. Translated, it gives CASSVFQGAGGETQYF.

The J gene is TRBJ1-1, the V gene TRBV19, with no clear D. Trimming left V 5 bases short and J 2 bases short, with 6 bases between. Germline V gene sequence: CDR1 LNHDA, CDR2 SQIVND (reference sequence). The CDR3 is 12 residues long. The CDR3 DNA follows: TGTGCCAGTAGTGTGCCTAACACTGAAGCTTTCTTT. Protein sequence: CASSVPNTEAFF. Complete variable domain (other parts from reference TRBV19 and TRBJ1-1): DGGITQSPKYLFRKEGQNVTLSCEQNLNHDAMYWYRQDPGQGLRLIYYSQIVNDFQKGDIAEGYSVSREKKESFPLTVTSAQKNPTAFYLCASSVPNTEAFFGQGTRLTVV.

The V gene is TRBV5-6, the J gene TRBJ2-1; 9 nucleotides line up with TRBD2. The CDR3 has 14 residues. V shed 0 bases, J shed 12 bases, and the junction held 7 bases outside the gene matches. Germline V gene lookup returns CDR1 SGHDT and CDR2 YYEEEE. The CDR3 DNA follows: TGTGCCAGCAGCTTGGAGCTGAGCGGGAGGTGGCAGTTCTTC. This codes for CASSLELSGRWQFF.

The chain recombines TRBV5-1 with TRBJ2-3; TRBD2 aligns across 7 bases. CDR1 is SGHRS, CDR2 YFSETQ, per germline. J lost 3 bases, V lost 0 bases, and 7 bases had no gene match. The CDR3 has 16 amino acids. This CDR3 reads CASSLEGGGQTDTQYF. The CDR3 DNA reads TGCGCCAGCAGCTTGGAAGGCGGGGGTCAAACAGATACGCAGTATTTT.

The chain recombines TRBV29-1 with TRBJ2-5; D remains ambiguous. CDR1 and CDR2 (germline): SQVTM, ANQGSEA. The V end lost 6 bases, the J end lost 5 bases, and 10 bases lay between the germline ends. There are 11 residues in the CDR3. The CDR3 DNA is TGCAGCGTCCGGCGTGGGGAGACCCAGTACTTC. This codes for CSVRRGETQYF.

This chain uses TRBV28 with TRBJ2-6; 10 positions match TRBD1. The CDR3 consists of 17 residues. Losses at the gene ends were 2 bases for V and 0 bases for J; bases not matched to a gene: 1. Germline loops: CDR1 MDHEN, CDR2 SYDVKM. The CDR3: CASSLGDRGSGANVLTF. CDR3 sequence (DNA): TGTGCCAGCAGTTTAGGGGACAGGGGCTCTGGGGCCAACGTCCTGACTTTC.

In its sample, this clone ranks as medium-sized. The rearrangement joins TRBV27 to TRBJ2-7; no clear D. The CDR3 contains 15 residues. Trimming removed 6 bases from V and 3 bases from J, with 18 bases in between. The germline gives CDR1 MNHEY, CDR2 SMNVEV (reference sequence). In DNA, the CDR3 is TGTGCCAGCAGCCCCGAAGGTGGATCGGGCTACGAGCAGTACTTC. It translates to CASSPEGGSGYEQYF.

This CDR3 reads CASSFRDSSYEQYF. Here the CDR3 DNA reads TGTGCCAGCAGCTTCCGGGACAGCTCCTACGAGCAGTACTTC. The J gene is TRBJ2-7, the V gene TRBV7-9; 7 nucleotides line up with TRBD1. This CDR3 spans 14 amino acids. Germline values: CDR1 SEHNR, CDR2 FQNEAQ (reference sequence). V lost 3 bases, J lost 0 bases, and 2 bases stayed unmatched. The full variable domain, its missing parts supplied by reference TRBV7-9 and TRBJ2-7, is DTGVSQNPRHKITKRGQNVTFRCDPISEHNRLYWYRQTLGQGPEFLTYFQNEAQLEKSRLLSDRFSAERPKGSFSTLEIQRTEQGDSAMYLCASSFRDSSYEQYFGPGTRLTVT.

The V and J genes are TRBV5-6 and TRBJ2-1, with 9 bases lining up with TRBD2. Germline V gene sequence: CDR1 SGHDT, CDR2 YYEEEE. The CDR3 contains 18 residues. The V gene end was trimmed by 6 bases and the J gene end by 1 base; junction bases not matched to a gene: 14. The CDR3 nucleotides are TGTGCCAGCACCCCGATTGCGGGGGGGCCACCATCCTACAATGAGCAGTTCTTC. Encoded protein: CASTPIAGGPPSYNEQFF. The full variable domain, in which reference TRBV5-6 and TRBJ2-1 provide the parts outside the CDR3, is DAGVTQSPTHLIKTRGQQVTLRCSPKSGHDTVSWYQQALGQGPQFIFQYYEEEERQRGNFPDRFSGHQFPNYSSELNVNALLLGDSALYLCASTPIAGGPPSYNEQFFGPGTRLTVL.

The chain uses TRBV5-6 and TRBJ2-1; D remains ambiguous. This CDR3 region has 14 residues. V lost 2 bases to trimming and J lost 4 bases, with 10 bases between them. CDR1 and CDR2 (germline): SGHDT, YYEEEE. The CDR3 DNA sequence: TGTGCCAGCAGCTTAAAAGGTCCTTACAATGAGCAGTTCTTC. It specifies CASSLKGPYNEQFF.

The rearrangement joins TRBV6-4 to TRBJ2-2; a weak D match, TRBD1 (6 bases). This CDR3 has 16 amino acids. V lost 1 base and J 3 bases, leaving 12 bases between the germline ends. The germline CDR1 and CDR2 sequences are MRHNA and SNTAGT. Written as DNA, the CDR3 is TGTGCCAGCAGTGACTTCCCCGGGACACACACCGGGGAGCTGTTTTTT. This gives the protein CASSDFPGTHTGELFF.

This rearrangement joins TRBV7-9 to TRBJ1-1; weak D call: TRBD1 (5 bases). CDR1 and CDR2 (germline): SEHNR, FQNEAQ (reference sequence). CDR3 length: 15 amino acids. V was cut by 1 base and J by 5 bases, with 14 bases left in between. CDR3 coding DNA: TGTGCCAGCAGCTTAGGGGGGATAGGGAGTACTGAAGCTTTCTTT. As protein: CASSLGGIGSTEAFF.

The rearrangement links TRBV15 to TRBJ2-1; D could derive from TRBD1 or TRBD2 (5 bases each). There are 15 residues in the CDR3. With 0 bases removed from V and 5 bases from J, the gap between germline ends came to 11 bases. The V gene's germline CDR1 is LNHNV and CDR2 YYDKDF (reference sequence). The CDR3 sequence is CATSRDRRDHNEQFF. In DNA, the CDR3 is TGTGCCACCAGCAGAGATCGAAGGGACCACAATGAGCAGTTCTTC.

V gene TRBV9 combines with J gene TRBJ2-7, with D unresolved. The ends were cut back, 2 bases at V and 4 bases at J, with 10 bases in the middle. CDR3 length: 13 residues. Germline V gene sequence: CDR1 SGDLS, CDR2 YYNGEE. The DNA for the CDR3 is TGTGCCAGCAGCGTTTCCGCCGAATACGAGCAGTACTTC. It encodes CASSVSAEYEQYF.